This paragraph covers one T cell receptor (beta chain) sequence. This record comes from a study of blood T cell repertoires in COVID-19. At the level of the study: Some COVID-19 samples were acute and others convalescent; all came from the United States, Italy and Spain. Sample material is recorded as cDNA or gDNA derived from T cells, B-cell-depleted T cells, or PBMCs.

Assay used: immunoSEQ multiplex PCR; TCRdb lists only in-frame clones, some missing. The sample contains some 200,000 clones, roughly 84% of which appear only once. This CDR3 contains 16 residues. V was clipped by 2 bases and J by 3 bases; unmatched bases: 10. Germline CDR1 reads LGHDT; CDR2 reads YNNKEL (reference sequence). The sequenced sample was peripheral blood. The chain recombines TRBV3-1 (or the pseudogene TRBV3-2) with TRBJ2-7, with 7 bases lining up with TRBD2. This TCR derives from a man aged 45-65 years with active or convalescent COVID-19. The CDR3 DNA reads TGTGCCAGCAGCCAAATCAAGGATGGGGGGGTCTACGAGCAGTACTTC. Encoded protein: CASSQIKDGGVYEQYF.